This T cell receptor (beta chain) was recovered during a study of T cells in Graves' hyperthyroidism and ophthalmopathy. Details on this clonotype: Germline is not matched at one junction end, which may reflect a read error.

The TCR beta CDR3 regions underwent amplification using RNA transcripts as the source. In the first-round RT-PCR of the TCR CDR3, the HTBI primer set was used. TCRdb ran MiXCR on the multiplex PCR reads and lists one entry per CDR3 protein. The sample shows 500,000 to 750,000 distinct CDR3 sequences, 35% to 55% of them seen only once. Germline V CDR1 and CDR2: SGHRS, YFSETQ. The CDR3 consists of 13 residues. The TCR originated in a woman aged 18 to 35 with Graves' hyperthyroidism. Material: peripheral blood or thyroid tissue (not recorded which). The rearrangement uses TRBV5-1 and TRBJ2-6; D tentatively fits TRBD1 or TRBD2 (5 bases each). In DNA form, the CDR3 reads TGCGCCAGCAGCGAGCTGGGACCAAACACTGAAGCTTTC. Amino acids: CASSELGPNTEAF.